This note documents a single T cell receptor beta chain sequence. Its target is not known. This record comes from a study of blood T cells in healthy people across ages. Study outcomes and limitations: Unsorted PBMC input precluded a conclusive naive versus antigen-experienced comparison. Significant beta diversity loss was already apparent by age roughly 38, declining roughly linearly.

A second PCR, run for about 6 to 11 cycles, used a sample-barcoded 5' primer plus a J-beta primer mix. TCRdb ran MiXCR on the 5' RACE reads and lists one entry per CDR3 protein. The data show more than 550,000 distinct CDR3 sequences, over 20% seen once. Sequencing was done on a sample of blood. This TCR was recovered from an older man in good health.

The CDR3 sequence: CASSYRRSEAFF. CDR3 DNA: TGTGCCAGCAGTTACCGGCGGTCTGAAGCTTTCTTT. This chain connects TRBV6-2 or TRBV6-3 to TRBJ1-1; no firm D call. The CDR3 extends over 12 amino acids. Trimming took 2 bases from V and 6 from J, leaving 7 bases between them. The germline V gene encodes CDR1 MNHEY and CDR2 SVGEGT.